The T cell receptor (beta chain) under discussion was sequenced for a study of shared clonotypes between healthy human individuals. This clone has more than one count but fewer than ten. Here immunoSEQ multiplex PCR was the method, and the copy in TCRdb shows in-frame clones only, minus some. The sample lists about 1 million clones, roughly 80% occurring once. The CDR3 contains 15 residues. CDR1 is LNHDA and CDR2 is SQIVND in the germline V gene (reference sequence). V lost 5 bases, J lost 1 base, and 14 bases lay in between. This receptor was obtained from a man younger than 35 in good health. The rearrangement joins TRBV19 to TRBJ1-1; perhaps TRBD1 as D (5 bases). Specimen: memory CD4+ T cells sorted from blood. Subset noted: CD45RA-negative fraction. The CDR3 sequence is CASSPGTRRNTEAFF. As DNA, the CDR3 is TGTGCCAGTAGTCCGGGGACTCGGAGGAACACTGAAGCTTTCTTT.